Listed here are 18 T cell receptor beta chains from one sample, sequenced in a study of T cell repertoires in cytomegalovirus infection. TCRdb itself ran the reads through MiXCR, one entry per CDR3 protein. The sample lists some 200,000 distinct CDR3 sequences; 7.5% to 10% were seen once. Material for sequencing was PBMCs. All receptors derive from a human donor in good health (CMV status not recorded). Some clones in this sample may be carry-over from other donors' samples.

This chain connects TRBV30 to TRBJ2-1; D not certain. The CDR3 is made up of 13 amino acids. In germline, CDR1 is GTSNPN, CDR2 SVGIG (reference sequence). V lost 1 base and J lost 7, with 11 bases in between. In DNA form, the CDR3 reads TGTGCCTGGAGTGCAACCCTCGCAAATGAGCAGTTCTTC. It is translated as CAWSATLANEQFF.

This clonotype was detected a few times. The V and J genes are TRBV28 and TRBJ2-6; 8 bases are shared with TRBD1. This CDR3 comprises 18 residues. Looked up from germline, CDR1 is MDHEN and CDR2 is SYDVKM. V dropped 5 bases and J dropped 4; count of bases not matched to a gene: 13. CDR3 in amino acids: CASSGGTGFPSGANVLTF. CDR3 in DNA: TGTGCCAGCAGTGGGGGGACAGGCTTCCCTTCGGGGGCCAACGTCCTGACTTTC.

This clonotype was observed many times. V usage is TRBV6-5 and J usage is TRBJ2-1; 7 bases are a match to TRBD2. Per the germline V gene, CDR1 is MNHEY and CDR2 is SVGAGI. The junction had 9 bases not matched to a gene; V was cut back by 0 bases and J by 4 bases. There are 17 residues in the CDR3. The CDR3 region is CASSYSNWGGGYNEQFF. The CDR3 bases are TGTGCCAGCAGTTACTCGAATTGGGGGGGTGGGTACAATGAGCAGTTCTTC.

This clonotype was counted a few times. V gene TRBV18 combines with J gene TRBJ1-1; no reliable D call. CDR1 and CDR2 (germline): KGHSH, LQKENI. V gave up 3 bases and J gave up 1 base, with 6 bases separating them. This CDR3 comprises 13 residues. In nucleotides, the CDR3 is TGTGCCAGCTCACCTCGGGGGAACACTGAAGCTTTCTTT. As protein: CASSPRGNTEAFF.

This clonotype has at least ten counts. The chain uses TRBV6-5 and TRBJ2-3, with 10 bases aligning to TRBD2. J was trimmed by 5 bases and V by 0 bases; bases with no gene match: 5. Looked up from germline, CDR1 is MNHEY and CDR2 is SVGAGI. This CDR3 spans 16 amino acids. The CDR3 sequence is CASSYSLAGAVDTQYF. The CDR3 coding sequence is TGTGCCAGCAGTTACTCGCTAGCGGGAGCGGTAGATACGCAGTATTTT.

Regarding this clonotype: A much larger clonotype is one base distant, so this may be a read error. The chain carries TRBV28 and TRBJ2-1, with 12 positions matching TRBD2. V was pared by 5 bases and J by 12 bases, with 11 bases of the junction left unmatched. The CDR3 sequence is 15 residues long. Germline V lookup: CDR1 MDHEN, CDR2 SYDVKM. The DNA of the CDR3 is TGTGCCAGCAGTACCTCGGGACTAGCGGGCCCTCGGCAGTTCTTC. Its protein is CASSTSGLAGPRQFF.

This clonotype was found many times. V gene TRBV7-9 combines with J gene TRBJ2-5, with 9 bases lining up with TRBD1. The length of the CDR3 is 14 residues. V gave up 6 bases and J gave up 3 bases; unmatched junction bases: 5. Germline values: CDR1 SEHNR, CDR2 FQNEAQ (reference sequence). The DNA for the CDR3 is TGTGCCAGCAGACCCGGGACAGGGAAAGAGACCCAGTACTTC. Its protein is CASRPGTGKETQYF.

This clonotype was counted many times. The rearrangement links TRBV12-3 or TRBV12-4 to TRBJ1-1; D is possibly TRBD1 (5 bases). V lost 6 bases and J lost 7, with 15 bases in between. CDR3 length: 13 amino acids. CDR3: CASSGGVPSEAFF. Written as DNA, the CDR3 is TGTGCCAGCAGCGGAGGGGTCCCGAGTGAAGCTTTCTTT.

The V gene is TRBV29-1, the J gene TRBJ1-2; the D gene is possibly TRBD1 (5 bases). Trimming shortened V by 4 bases and J by 8 bases, and 11 bases separated the two germline ends. CDR1 is SQVTM and CDR2 is ANQGSEA in the germline V gene. The CDR3 is 11 amino acids. The CDR3 DNA follows: TGCAGCGTTGTCGGGGCGGAGGGCTACACCTTC. This gives the protein CSVVGAEGYTF.

In this sample, this clonotype turned up a few times. This chain links TRBV20-1 with TRBJ2-2; D gene unclear. The CDR3 is made up of 14 amino acids. The V end lost 1 base, the J end lost 5 bases, and 11 bases lay between the germline ends. In germline, CDR1 is DFQATT, CDR2 SNEGSKA (reference sequence). CDR3 sequence (DNA): TGCAGTGCTAGAGGCCCAGAAGGTACCGGGGAGCTGTTTTTT. It codes for CSARGPEGTGELFF.

In this sample, this clonotype turned up many times. J is TRBJ2-1 and V is TRBV7-2; D possibly corresponds to TRBD2 (6 bases). Germline V lookup: CDR1 SGHTA, CDR2 FQGNSA. The CDR3 spans 14 residues. The ends were cut back, 5 bases at V and 10 bases at J, with 18 bases in the middle. The CDR3 DNA is TGTGCCAGCAGCCTCGAGGTGGCTAGCGAGGAGCAGTTCTTC. Protein: CASSLEVASEEQFF.

This clonotype was observed many times. V is TRBV11-2 and J is TRBJ2-3, with 8 bases aligning to TRBD2. CDR3 length: 16 residues. V was pared by 5 bases and J by 0 bases, with 7 bases of the junction left unmatched. The V gene's germline CDR1 is SGHAT and CDR2 FQNNGV. In nucleotides, the CDR3 is TGTGCCAGCAGCGCCCGCGGGGGGACTAGCACAGATACGCAGTATTTT. It translates to CASSARGGTSTDTQYF.

In this sample, this clonotype turned up many times. This chain uses TRBV7-4 with TRBJ2-7; D gene ambiguous. V was shortened by 5 bases and J by 3 bases, with 5 bases between the two germline ends. CDR3 length equals 11 residues. The V gene's germline CDR1 is SGHVT and CDR2 SQSDAQ. The CDR3 region is CASSPGYEQYF. In nucleotides, the CDR3 is TGTGCCAGCAGCCCTGGCTACGAGCAGTACTTC.

V is TRBV27 and J is TRBJ2-2; 12 nucleotides match TRBD2. J lost 2 bases, V lost 7 bases, and 5 bases had no gene match. Germline lookup yields CDR1 MNHEY and CDR2 SMNVEV (reference sequence). This CDR3 is built from 16 residues. The CDR3 sequence: CASTLAGGPNTGELFF. Written as DNA, the CDR3 is TGTGCCAGCACCCTAGCGGGAGGGCCAAACACCGGGGAGCTGTTTTTT.

This rearrangement joins TRBV28 to TRBJ2-5, with TRBD2 identical over 7 bases. V shed 6 bases, J shed 2 bases, and the junction held 9 bases outside the gene matches. The CDR3 is 15 residues long. Germline assignment: CDR1 MDHEN and CDR2 SYDVKM. The chain's CDR3 is CASSTTGLGQETQYF. CDR3 nucleotide sequence: TGTGCCAGCAGCACTACTGGACTAGGACAAGAGACCCAGTACTTC.

This clonotype was detected only a few times. This chain links TRBV7-9 with TRBJ2-2, with 11 positions matching TRBD2. CDR1 and CDR2 from the germline V gene are SEHNR and FQNEAQ (reference sequence). The CDR3 spans 17 residues. Unmatched junction bases numbered 8, after V lost 6 bases and J lost 2 bases. The chain's CDR3 is CASRSRLAGSNTGELFF. In DNA, the CDR3 is TGTGCCAGCAGATCGAGACTAGCGGGATCCAACACCGGGGAGCTGTTTTTT.

This clonotype was counted ten times or more. This sequence joins TRBV11-2 and TRBJ2-5; perhaps TRBD1 as D (5 bases). The CDR3 has 15 amino acids. Germline V gene sequence: CDR1 SGHAT, CDR2 FQNNGV. V gave up 1 base and J gave up 3 bases, with 12 bases separating them. This CDR3 is CASSLVGRVEETQYF. The CDR3 coding sequence is TGTGCCAGCAGCTTAGTAGGCAGGGTCGAAGAGACCCAGTACTTC.

This clonotype has just a few counts. This rearrangement joins TRBV5-6 to TRBJ1-2; 12 bases map to TRBD1. The junction had 11 bases not matched to a gene; V was cut back by 4 bases and J by 7 bases. CDR1 is SGHDT, CDR2 YYEEEE, per germline. CDR3 length: 16 amino acids. The CDR3 DNA reads as TGTGCCAGCAGCCTGCCAGGGACAGGGGGCGCGGGTGGCTACACCTTC. Translating gives CASSLPGTGGAGGYTF.